This T cell receptor (beta chain) was retrieved from a study of PD-1 blockade in classical Hodgkin lymphoma. General study points: Those patients who began receiving nivolumab less than 1 year after ASCT had lower diversity, and they were excluded. Still unresolved is the cause of the repertoire differences, which may be disease activity or prior therapy.

From germline, CDR1 is ENHRY and CDR2 SYGVKD. There are 13 residues in the CDR3. Worth noting for this clone: Its matching antigen is unknown. The junction does not match germline at one end; this may be a read error.

Each patient relapsed following autologous stem cell transplantation, and prior brentuximab vedotin exposure differed. Sequenced by immunoSEQ multiplex PCR; TCRdb stores in-frame clones only, minus some. The table shows approximately 12,000 clones, with roughly four fifths occurring only once. This clonotype was obtained from a human donor with classical Hodgkin lymphoma. This specimen was peripheral blood mononuclear cells (PBMCs), taken before the second cycle of nivolumab. The chain recombines TRBV10-3 with TRBJ1-5, with a tentative D call TRBD1 (5 bases). As DNA, the CDR3 is TGTGCCATCACTGAGGGGATGTATCAGCCCCAGCATTTT. This sequence encodes CAITEGMYQPQHF.